A selection of T cell receptor beta chains follows, all from one sample in a study of early T cells in non-severe SARS-CoV-2 infection. In TCRdb, the 5' RACE reads were re-called with MiXCR into one record per CDR3 protein. The sample yields over 35,000 distinct CDR3 sequences, 3.5% to 5% seen once. Sequencing used whole blood. The receptors were gathered from an adult who was a healthcare worker with PCR-confirmed SARS-CoV-2 infection or an uninfected control (not recorded which). Both conserved end residues are part of each CDR3. The order of the fields is V gene, D gene, J gene, clone size, CDR3 DNA, CDR3 protein. D genes are given only for firm matches. Clone size, where shown, is once, few, many, or a class for clones that have expanded.

v_call: TRBV7-9; d_call: NA; j_call: TRBJ1-1; clone_size: NA; cdr3_nt: TGTGCCAGCAGCTTGGGCCGCCTATTGAACACTGAAGCTTTCTTT; cdr3_aa: CASSLGRLLNTEAFF
v_call: TRBV9; d_call: NA; j_call: TRBJ2-6; clone_size: many; cdr3_nt: TGTGCCAGCAGCGTAGACGCAACCCCTGGGGCCAACGTCCTGACTTTC; cdr3_aa: CASSVDATPGANVLTF
v_call: TRBV3-1; d_call: NA; j_call: TRBJ2-3; clone_size: NA; cdr3_nt: TGTGCCAGCAGCCGAATGACAGATACGCAGTATTTT; cdr3_aa: CASSRMTDTQYF
v_call: TRBV12-3/TRBV12-4; d_call: NA; j_call: TRBJ1-2; clone_size: few; cdr3_nt: TGTGCCAGCAGCCTGGGCGGGTTGGGCTATGGCTACACCTTC; cdr3_aa: CASSLGGLGYGYTF
v_call: TRBV11-2; d_call: NA; j_call: TRBJ1-3; clone_size: NA; cdr3_nt: TGTGCCAGCAGCCTTACAGGAGCATCTGGAAACACCATATATTTT; cdr3_aa: CASSLTGASGNTIYF
v_call: TRBV7-6; d_call: NA; j_call: TRBJ2-3; clone_size: many; cdr3_nt: TGTGCCAGCAGCTTAGCGCGGCAGGGAAGCGATACGCAGTATTTT; cdr3_aa: CASSLARQGSDTQYF
v_call: TRBV11-1; d_call: TRBD1; j_call: TRBJ2-1; clone_size: NA; cdr3_nt: TGTGCCAGCAGCCCCCGGACAGGGAGGAGGAATGAGCAGTTCTTC; cdr3_aa: CASSPRTGRRNEQFF
v_call: TRBV18; d_call: NA; j_call: TRBJ1-1; clone_size: many; cdr3_nt: TGTGCCAGCTCACTCCTACAGGGATGGAACACTGAAGCTTTCTTT; cdr3_aa: CASSLLQGWNTEAFF
v_call: TRBV5-6; d_call: NA; j_call: TRBJ1-1; clone_size: many; cdr3_nt: TGTGCCAGCAGCTTCAGGCAAGTGAACACTGAAGCTTTCTTT; cdr3_aa: CASSFRQVNTEAFF
v_call: TRBV19; d_call: TRBD2; j_call: TRBJ2-5; clone_size: many; cdr3_nt: TGTGCCAGTAGTTTCACTAGCGGGGGGGCCAAGCAAGAGACCCAGTACTTC; cdr3_aa: CASSFTSGGAKQETQYF
v_call: TRBV11-2; d_call: TRBD2; j_call: TRBJ2-3; clone_size: NA; cdr3_nt: TGTGCCAGCAGCCCTATTTTAGCGGGGGGCGGAGCAGATACGCAGTATTTT; cdr3_aa: CASSPILAGGGADTQYF
v_call: TRBV6-1; d_call: NA; j_call: TRBJ2-3; clone_size: few; cdr3_nt: TGTGCCAGCAGTGAACCCCCGGCAGATACGCAGTATTTT; cdr3_aa: CASSEPPADTQYF
v_call: TRBV6-2/TRBV6-3; d_call: NA; j_call: TRBJ1-6; clone_size: many; cdr3_nt: TGTGCCAGCAGTATGGCTAATTCACCCCTCCACTTT; cdr3_aa: CASSMANSPLHF
v_call: TRBV20-1; d_call: NA; j_call: TRBJ2-3; clone_size: few; cdr3_nt: TGCAGTGCTAGTGCCGCCTCCACAGATACGCAGTATTTT; cdr3_aa: CSASAASTDTQYF
v_call: TRBV20-1; d_call: NA; j_call: TRBJ2-7; clone_size: NA; cdr3_nt: TGCAGCGCCTGGAGCGGGCACTCCTACGAGCAGTACTTC; cdr3_aa: CSAWSGHSYEQYF
v_call: TRBV27; d_call: NA; j_call: TRBJ2-7; clone_size: many; cdr3_nt: TGTGCCAGCAGTCCAGAGACGGACAGTTTCAAGGACGAGCAGTACTTC; cdr3_aa: CASSPETDSFKDEQYF
v_call: TRBV14; d_call: NA; j_call: TRBJ1-6; clone_size: many; cdr3_nt: TGTGCCAGCAGCCAAACCCCTTTAAGCTCCTATAATTCACCCCTCCACTTT; cdr3_aa: CASSQTPLSSYNSPLHF
v_call: TRBV20-1; d_call: TRBD2; j_call: TRBJ2-5; clone_size: NA; cdr3_nt: TGCAGAGCGGGATACCAAGAGACCCAGTACTTC; cdr3_aa: CRAGYQETQYF